The rows below give T cell receptor beta chains drawn from one sample of a study of T cell responses to AZD1222 COVID-19 vaccine. Clones were sequenced by immunoSEQ multiplex PCR, and TCRdb holds only the in-frame ones, with some missing. Of 130,000 to 150,000 clones in the sample, approximately 89% are singletons; the top ten hold roughly 1.5%. The starting material was peripheral blood, obtained 28 days after the second AZD1222 dose. The source is an adult who received the AZD1222 COVID-19 vaccine. CDR3s include the opening cysteine and the closing phenylalanine or tryptophan. The order of the fields is J gene, D gene, V gene, clone size, CDR3 protein, CDR3 DNA. D genes are given only for firm matches. Clone size is not always given. Where it is, it says once, few, many or a class for expanded clones.

TRBJ2-7	TRBD2	TRBV27	.	CASSSRDMREGGYEQYF	TGTGCCAGCAGTTCCCGTGATATGCGGGAGGGCGGGTACGAGCAGTACTTC
TRBJ1-2	TRBD1	TRBV18	once	CASSPDRGDPDTF	TGTGCCAGCTCACCGGACAGGGGGGACCCGGATACCTTC
TRBJ1-1	.	TRBV6-2/TRBV6-3	.	CASSYSRGLAGTEAFF	TGTGCCAGCAGTTACAGCCGGGGCTTGGCGGGTACTGAAGCTTTCTTT
TRBJ1-5	TRBD1	TRBV27	.	CASKPGTGRNQPQHF	TGTGCCAGTAAGCCCGGGACAGGTCGCAATCAGCCCCAGCATTTT
TRBJ2-5	.	TRBV5-4	.	CASSFYLQETQYF	TGTGCCAGCAGCTTCTACCTCCAAGAGACCCAGTACTTC
TRBJ1-1	.	TRBV6-5	.	CASSSAPGVEDTEAFF	TGTGCCAGCAGTTCCGCTCCAGGGGTAGAAGACACTGAAGCTTTCTTT
TRBJ1-2	.	TRBV5-4	.	CASSLARDPGATF	TGTGCCAGCAGCTTAGCCCGGGACCCCGGGGCCACCTTC
TRBJ1-1	.	TRBV7-8	.	CASSLKRLGNTEAFF	TGTGCCAGCAGCTTAAAAAGATTGGGGAACACTGAAGCTTTCTTT
TRBJ1-5	TRBD1	TRBV5-6	.	CASSPGTGRDQPQHF	TGTGCCAGCAGCCCCGGGACAGGGAGGGATCAGCCCCAGCATTTT
TRBJ1-2	.	TRBV9	.	CASSVDPGGYGYTF	TGTGCCAGCAGCGTAGACCCGGGGGGGTATGGCTACACCTTC
TRBJ1-1	.	TRBV7-9	few	CASSPPPGYTEAFF	TGTGCCAGCAGCCCCCCCCCAGGGTACACTGAAGCTTTCTTT
TRBJ1-1	TRBD1	TRBV10-3	.	CAISVPGGNTEAFF	TGTGCCATCAGTGTTCCAGGGGGGAACACTGAAGCTTTCTTT
TRBJ1-6	.	TRBV6-1	once	CASSELDRGNSPLHF	TGTGCCAGCAGTGAGCTGGACAGAGGAAATTCACCCCTCCACTTT
TRBJ1-2	.	TRBV12-3/TRBV12-4	.	CASSLTGGSGYTF	TGTGCCAGCAGTTTAACAGGAGGGTCCGGCTACACCTTC
TRBJ2-7	TRBD2	TRBV3-1/TRBV3-2	.	CASSARLAGGTIYEQYF	TGTGCCAGCAGCGCCAGACTAGCGGGAGGGACCATCTACGAGCAGTACTTC
TRBJ1-5	.	TRBV28	.	CAINARGPTNQPQHF	TGTGCCATCAATGCTCGGGGGCCCACTAATCAGCCCCAGCATTTT
TRBJ2-1	TRBD1	TRBV5-4	.	CASSLAGQGRNYEQFF	TGTGCCAGCAGCTTGGCCGGACAGGGGAGGAACTATGAGCAGTTCTTC
TRBJ1-5	.	TRBV19	.	CASTNEQVGALYSNQPQHF	TGTGCCAGTACCAACGAACAGGTGGGGGCCCTTTATAGCAATCAGCCCCAGCATTTT
TRBJ2-7	.	TRBV7-2	.	CASSSLGEQYF	TGTGCCAGCAGCTCCTTGGGCGAGCAGTACTTC
TRBJ1-2	TRBD1	TRBV19	.	CASSIGQGANYGYTF	TGTGCCAGTAGTATAGGACAGGGGGCGAACTATGGCTACACCTTC
TRBJ1-4	.	TRBV28	.	CASSSSGASNEKLFF	TGTGCCAGCAGCTCCTCAGGGGCGTCTAATGAAAAACTGTTTTTT
TRBJ1-1	TRBD1	TRBV19	.	CASSSWTGLKNTEAFF	TGTGCCAGTAGTTCCTGGACAGGCCTGAAGAACACTGAAGCTTTCTTT
TRBJ2-3	.	TRBV28	.	CASNTLGGGTDTQYF	TGTGCCAGCAACACTTTAGGGGGGGGCACAGATACGCAGTATTTT
TRBJ1-4	TRBD1	TRBV6-5	.	CASSTGGADEKLFF	TGTGCCAGCAGCACAGGGGGCGCGGATGAAAAACTGTTTTTT